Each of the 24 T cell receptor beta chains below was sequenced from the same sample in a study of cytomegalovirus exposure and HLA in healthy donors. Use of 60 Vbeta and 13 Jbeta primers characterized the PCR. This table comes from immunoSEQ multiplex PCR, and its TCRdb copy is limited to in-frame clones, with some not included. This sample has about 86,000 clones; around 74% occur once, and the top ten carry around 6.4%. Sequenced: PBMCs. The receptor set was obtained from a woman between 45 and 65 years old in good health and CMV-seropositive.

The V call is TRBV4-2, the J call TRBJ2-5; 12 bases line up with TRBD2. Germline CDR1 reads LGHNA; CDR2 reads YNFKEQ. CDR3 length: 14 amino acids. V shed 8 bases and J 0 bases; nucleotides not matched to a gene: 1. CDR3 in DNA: TGTGCCAGCTCTAGCGGGAGGGACCAAGAGACCCAGTACTTC. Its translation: CASSSGRDQETQYF.

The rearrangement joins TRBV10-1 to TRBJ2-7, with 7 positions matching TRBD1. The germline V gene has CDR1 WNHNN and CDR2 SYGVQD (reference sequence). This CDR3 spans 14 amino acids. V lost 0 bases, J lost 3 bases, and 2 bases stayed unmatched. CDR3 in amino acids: CASSESGQYYEQYF. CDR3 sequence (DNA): TGCGCCAGCAGTGAGTCGGGACAGTACTACGAGCAGTACTTC.

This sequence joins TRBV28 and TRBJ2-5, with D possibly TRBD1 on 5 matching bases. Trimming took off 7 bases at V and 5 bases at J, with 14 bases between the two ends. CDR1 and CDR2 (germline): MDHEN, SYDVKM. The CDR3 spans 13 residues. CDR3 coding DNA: TGTGCCAGCATAGGCAGGGTATCGGAGACCCAGTACTTC. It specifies CASIGRVSETQYF.

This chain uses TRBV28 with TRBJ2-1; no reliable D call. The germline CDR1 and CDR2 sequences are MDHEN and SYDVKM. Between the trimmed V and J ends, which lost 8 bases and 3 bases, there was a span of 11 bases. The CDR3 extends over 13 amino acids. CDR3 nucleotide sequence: TGTGCCAGCCCTCCCCTATTCTACAATGAGCAGTTCTTC. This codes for CASPPLFYNEQFF.

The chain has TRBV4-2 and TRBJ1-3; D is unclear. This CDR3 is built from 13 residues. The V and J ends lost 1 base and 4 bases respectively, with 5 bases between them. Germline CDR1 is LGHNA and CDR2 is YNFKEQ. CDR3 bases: TGTGCCAGCAGCCAAGGAGGAGGAAACACCATATATTTT. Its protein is CASSQGGGNTIYF.

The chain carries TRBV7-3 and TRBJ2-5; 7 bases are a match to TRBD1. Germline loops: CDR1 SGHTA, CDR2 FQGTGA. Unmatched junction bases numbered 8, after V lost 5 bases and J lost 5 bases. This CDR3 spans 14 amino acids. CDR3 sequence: CASSPFRDSETQYF. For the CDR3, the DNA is TGTGCCAGCAGCCCTTTCCGGGACAGTGAGACCCAGTACTTC.

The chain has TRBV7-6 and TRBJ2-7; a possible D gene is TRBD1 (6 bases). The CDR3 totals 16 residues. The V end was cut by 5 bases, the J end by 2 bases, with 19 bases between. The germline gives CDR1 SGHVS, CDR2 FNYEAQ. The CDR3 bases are TGTGCCAGCAGCCCACTACGGGACACGGGGACCTACGAGCAGTACTTC. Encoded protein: CASSPLRDTGTYEQYF.

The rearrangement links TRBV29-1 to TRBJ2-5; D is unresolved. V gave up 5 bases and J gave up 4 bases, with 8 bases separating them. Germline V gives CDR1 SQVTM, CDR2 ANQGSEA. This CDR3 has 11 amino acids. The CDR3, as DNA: TGCAGCGTTCGGGTAGTAGAGACCCAGTACTTC. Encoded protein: CSVRVVETQYF.

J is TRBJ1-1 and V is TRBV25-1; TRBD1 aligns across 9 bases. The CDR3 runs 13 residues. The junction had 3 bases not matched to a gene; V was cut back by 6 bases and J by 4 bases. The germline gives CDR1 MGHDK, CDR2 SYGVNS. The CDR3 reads CASRGQGLTEAFF. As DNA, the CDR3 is TGTGCCAGCAGGGGACAGGGCCTCACTGAAGCTTTCTTT.

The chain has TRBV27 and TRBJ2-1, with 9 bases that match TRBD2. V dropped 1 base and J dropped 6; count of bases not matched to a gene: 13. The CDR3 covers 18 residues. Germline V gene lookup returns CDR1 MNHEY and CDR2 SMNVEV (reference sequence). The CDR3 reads CASSLYSSASGIINEQFF. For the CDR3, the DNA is TGTGCCAGCAGTTTATATTCTTCGGCTAGCGGGATCATCAATGAGCAGTTCTTC.

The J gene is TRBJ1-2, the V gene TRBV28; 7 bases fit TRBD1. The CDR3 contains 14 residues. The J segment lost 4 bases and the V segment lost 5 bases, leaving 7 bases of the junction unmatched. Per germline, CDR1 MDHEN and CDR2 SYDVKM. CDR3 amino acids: CASSLPGTVYGYTF. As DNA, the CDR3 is TGTGCCAGCAGTCTTCCCGGGACAGTCTATGGCTACACCTTC.

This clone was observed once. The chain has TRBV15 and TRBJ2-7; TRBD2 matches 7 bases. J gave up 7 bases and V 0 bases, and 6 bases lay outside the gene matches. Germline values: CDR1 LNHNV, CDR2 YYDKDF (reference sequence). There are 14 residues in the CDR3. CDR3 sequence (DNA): TGTGCCACCAGCAGAGATCTGGTCGGGAGGGAGCAGTACTTC. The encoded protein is CATSRDLVGREQYF.

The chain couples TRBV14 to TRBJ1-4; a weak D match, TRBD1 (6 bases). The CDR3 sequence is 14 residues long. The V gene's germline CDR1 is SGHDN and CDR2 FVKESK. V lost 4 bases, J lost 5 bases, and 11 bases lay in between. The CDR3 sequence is CASSPTGRNEKLFF. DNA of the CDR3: TGTGCCAGCAGCCCTACAGGGCGGAATGAAAAACTGTTTTTT.

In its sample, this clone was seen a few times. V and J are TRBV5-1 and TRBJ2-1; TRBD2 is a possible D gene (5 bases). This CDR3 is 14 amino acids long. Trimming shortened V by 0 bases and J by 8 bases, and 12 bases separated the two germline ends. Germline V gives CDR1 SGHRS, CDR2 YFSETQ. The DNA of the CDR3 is TGCGCCAGCAGCTTGGAGGGTAGTAGCGATGAGCAGTTCTTC. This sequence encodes CASSLEGSSDEQFF.

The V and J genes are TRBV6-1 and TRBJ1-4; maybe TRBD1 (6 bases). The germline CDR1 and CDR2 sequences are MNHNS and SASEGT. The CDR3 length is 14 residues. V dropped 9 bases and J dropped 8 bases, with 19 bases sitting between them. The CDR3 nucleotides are TGTGCCAGTTCTAGACAGGCCCTCGGGGAAAAACTGTTTTTT. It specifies CASSRQALGEKLFF.

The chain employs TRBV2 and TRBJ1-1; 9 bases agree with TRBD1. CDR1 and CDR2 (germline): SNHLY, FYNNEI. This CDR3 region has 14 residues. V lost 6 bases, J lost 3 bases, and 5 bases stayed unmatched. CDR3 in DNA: TGTGCCAGCAGGAAACGGACAGGGGACACTGAAGCTTTCTTT. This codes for CASRKRTGDTEAFF.

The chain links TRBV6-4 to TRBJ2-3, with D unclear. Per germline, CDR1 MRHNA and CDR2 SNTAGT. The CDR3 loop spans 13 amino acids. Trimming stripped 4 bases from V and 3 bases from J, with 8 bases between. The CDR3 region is CASSVSVTDTQYF. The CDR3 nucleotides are TGTGCCAGCAGTGTGTCAGTAACAGATACGCAGTATTTT.

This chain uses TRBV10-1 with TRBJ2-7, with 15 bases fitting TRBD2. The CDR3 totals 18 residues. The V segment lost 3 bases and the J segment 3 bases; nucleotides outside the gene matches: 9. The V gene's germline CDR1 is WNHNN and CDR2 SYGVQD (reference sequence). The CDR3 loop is CASSDRGLAGGHHYEQYF. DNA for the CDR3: TGCGCCAGCAGTGACCGGGGACTAGCGGGGGGCCACCACTACGAGCAGTACTTC.

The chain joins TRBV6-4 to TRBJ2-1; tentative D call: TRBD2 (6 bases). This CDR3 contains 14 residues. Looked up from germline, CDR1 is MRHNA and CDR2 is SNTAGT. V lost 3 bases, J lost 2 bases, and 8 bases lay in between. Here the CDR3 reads CASSEEGTYNEQFF. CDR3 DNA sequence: TGTGCCAGCAGTGAGGAGGGGACCTACAATGAGCAGTTCTTC.

The CDR3 spells CASSSWSGRPYEQYF. The CDR3 DNA follows: TGTGCCAGCAGTTCTTGGTCTGGGAGACCCTACGAGCAGTACTTC. This sequence joins TRBV27 and TRBJ2-7; D perhaps matches TRBD2 (5 bases). The germline V and J ends were trimmed by 4 bases and 2 bases, with 15 bases remaining between them. Germline V gene lookup returns CDR1 MNHEY and CDR2 SMNVEV (reference sequence). The CDR3 spans 15 residues.

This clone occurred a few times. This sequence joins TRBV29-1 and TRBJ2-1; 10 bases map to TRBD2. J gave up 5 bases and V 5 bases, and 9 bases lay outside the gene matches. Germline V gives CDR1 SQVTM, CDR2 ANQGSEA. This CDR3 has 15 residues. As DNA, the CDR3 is TGCAGCGTTAGCGGGAGGGCCCAATTAGACAATGAGCAGTTCTTC. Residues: CSVSGRAQLDNEQFF.

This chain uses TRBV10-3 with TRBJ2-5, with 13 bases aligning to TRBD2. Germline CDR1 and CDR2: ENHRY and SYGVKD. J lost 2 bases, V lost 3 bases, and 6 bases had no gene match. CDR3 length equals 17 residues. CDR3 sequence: CAISDRTSGRRQETQYF. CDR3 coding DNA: TGTGCCATCAGTGACCGGACTAGCGGGAGAAGGCAAGAGACCCAGTACTTC.

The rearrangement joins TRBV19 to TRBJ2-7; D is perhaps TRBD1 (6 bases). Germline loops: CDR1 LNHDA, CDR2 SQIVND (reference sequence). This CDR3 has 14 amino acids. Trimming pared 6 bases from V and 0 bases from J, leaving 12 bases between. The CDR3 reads CASSPGVGSYEQYF. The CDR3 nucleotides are TGTGCCAGTAGCCCAGGGGTGGGCTCCTACGAGCAGTACTTC.

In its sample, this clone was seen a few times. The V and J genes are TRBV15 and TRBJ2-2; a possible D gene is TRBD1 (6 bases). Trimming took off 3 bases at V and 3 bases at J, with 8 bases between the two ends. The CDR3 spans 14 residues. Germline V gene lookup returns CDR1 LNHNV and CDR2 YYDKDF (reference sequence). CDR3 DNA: TGTGCCACCAGCAGTAGACAGGACACCGGGGAGCTGTTTTTT. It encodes CATSSRQDTGELFF.